The 30 T cell receptor beta chains reported below all come from one sample, sequenced in a study of T cell changes during pregnancy in multiple sclerosis. TCRdb keeps only in-frame clones here, not all; method: immunoSEQ multiplex PCR. Of about 36,000 clones listed, 70% to 90% were seen once; the top ten hold 11%. The specimen comprised CD8+ T cells from peripheral blood mononuclear cells, sampled in the third trimester of pregnancy. The source of these receptors is a female donor with multiple sclerosis, enrolled in a pregnancy study.

This clone was observed once. The rearrangement links TRBV9 to TRBJ2-3; D uncertain. This CDR3 comprises 11 residues. Germline V gene lookup returns CDR1 SGDLS and CDR2 YYNGEE. With 2 bases removed from V and 8 bases from J, the gap between germline ends came to 6 bases. The CDR3 bases are TGTGCCAGCAGCGTTCTTTCTACGCAGTATTTT. Protein sequence: CASSVLSTQYF.

This clone has only one observation. The chain couples TRBV19 to TRBJ1-2; 9 bases align to TRBD1. CDR1 LNHDA and CDR2 SQIVND come from the germline V gene (reference sequence). The V segment lost 6 bases and the J segment 4 bases; nucleotides outside the gene matches: 0. CDR3 length: 12 residues. The CDR3 protein is CASRDRGYGYTF. For the CDR3, the DNA is TGTGCCAGTAGGGACAGGGGCTATGGCTACACCTTC.

The sample holds one count of this clone. The chain has TRBV6-5 and TRBJ2-7; 9 positions match TRBD1. The CDR3 is made up of 13 amino acids. The V and J ends lost 9 bases and 4 bases, in that order; junction bases with no gene match: 7. Germline CDR1 and CDR2: MNHEY and SVGAGI. CDR3 DNA: TGTGCCAGATCGGGACAGGGCCTATACGAGCAGTACTTC. Translating it yields CARSGQGLYEQYF.

V usage is TRBV10-2 and J usage is TRBJ1-1; D gene uncertain. The germline CDR1 and CDR2 sequences are WSHSY and SAAADI. The CDR3 is 13 amino acids. V was clipped by 7 bases and J by 2 bases, with 11 bases between them. In DNA, the CDR3 is TGCGCCAGCAAGGTGGAGGGTAACACTGAAGCTTTCTTT. This translates into CASKVEGNTEAFF.

This chain joins TRBV5-4 and TRBJ2-1; possible D gene TRBD2, 6 bases. The CDR3 sequence is 15 residues long. Deletions cut 4 bases from V and 8 bases from J, with 19 bases between. Germline V lookup: CDR1 SGHNT, CDR2 YYREEE (reference sequence). The DNA of the CDR3 is TGTGCCAGCAGCGGGTGGGGGGTTATTGGGGATGAGCAGTTCTTC. This sequence encodes CASSGWGVIGDEQFF.

This clone was recorded only once. The rearrangement links TRBV4-2 to TRBJ2-1; TRBD2 agrees at 11 bases. The CDR3 has 19 residues. V was pared by 1 base and J by 0 bases, with 8 bases of the junction left unmatched. Germline CDR1 LGHNA, CDR2 YNFKEQ. The CDR3 bases are TGTGCCAGCAGCCAAGGCGCACTAGCGGGAGCCAGCTCCTACAATGAGCAGTTCTTC. Its translation is CASSQGALAGASSYNEQFF.

The V gene is TRBV10-3, the J gene TRBJ2-1, with a tentative D call TRBD1 (5 bases). Germline CDR1 reads ENHRY; CDR2 reads SYGVKD. V was clipped by 10 bases and J by 7 bases, with 14 bases between them. CDR3 length: 12 residues. The CDR3 region has the DNA TGTGCCAGCCAGGGTGATGTGAATGAGCAGTTCTTC. Residues: CASQGDVNEQFF.

The J gene is TRBJ2-3, the V gene TRBV7-8; D is perhaps TRBD2 (6 bases). Germline values: CDR1 SGHVS, CDR2 FQNEAQ. Trimming cost V 2 bases and J 1 base, with 22 bases left between them. The CDR3 extends over 19 amino acids. Written as DNA, the CDR3 is TGTGCCAGCAGCTTAAGGTCCAGCGGGTTTGAATTGGGCACAGATACGCAGTATTTT. Amino acids: CASSLRSSGFELGTDTQYF.

The genes are TRBV2 and TRBJ2-1, with 11 bases aligning to TRBD2. CDR3 length equals 18 residues. Germline V gives CDR1 SNHLY, CDR2 FYNNEI. The trim removed 6 bases at V and 1 base at J, leaving 11 bases unmatched. CDR3 DNA: TGTGCCAGCAGCGCACTAGCGGGAGTCCCGATATCCTACAATGAGCAGTTCTTC. As protein: CASSALAGVPISYNEQFF.

V and J are TRBV9 and TRBJ2-7, with D maybe TRBD1 (5 bases). Germline loops: CDR1 SGDLS, CDR2 YYNGEE. V lost 3 bases and J lost 2, with 15 bases in between. This CDR3 is 15 amino acids long. CDR3 amino acids: CASSAGGDRPYEQYF. The CDR3 region has the DNA TGTGCCAGCAGCGCCGGCGGAGACAGACCCTACGAGCAGTACTTC.

As DNA, the CDR3 is TGTGCCAGCACTCAAACAGGGATCCGGCAAGAGACCCAGTACTTC. It is translated as CASTQTGIRQETQYF. This chain uses TRBV2 with TRBJ2-5; the D gene is possibly TRBD1 (6 bases). V lost 7 bases to trimming and J lost 2 bases, with 17 bases between them. The CDR3 has 15 amino acids. Germline V gene data show CDR1 as SNHLY and CDR2 as FYNNEI.

The chain links TRBV5-1 to TRBJ2-3; the D gene is possibly TRBD2 (5 bases). The CDR3 is 15 residues long. V lost 0 bases to trimming and J lost 3 bases, with 11 bases between them. The germline gives CDR1 SGHRS, CDR2 YFSETQ. CDR3 loop: CASSLAGVLTDTQYF. Written as DNA, the CDR3 is TGCGCCAGCAGCTTGGCCGGGGTGTTAACAGATACGCAGTATTTT.

The chain uses TRBV5-1 and TRBJ2-6; the match to TRBD1 covers 12 bases. The germline V gene encodes CDR1 SGHRS and CDR2 YFSETQ. CDR3 length equals 18 residues. After removal of 0 bases from V and 2 bases from J, the junction contained 3 bases not matched to a gene. CDR3 coding DNA: TGCGCCAGCAGCTTGGAGGGACAGGGGGCGACTGGGGCCAACGTCCTGACTTTC. Translating gives CASSLEGQGATGANVLTF.

This clone has more than one count but fewer than ten. The gene calls are TRBV11-2 and TRBJ2-7; no definite D call. CDR1 is SGHAT, CDR2 FQNNGV, per germline. The CDR3 sequence is 11 residues long. Between the trimmed V and J ends, which lost 6 bases and 4 bases, there was a span of 7 bases. The CDR3 loop is CASSRDYEQYF. Here the CDR3 DNA reads TGTGCCAGCAGTCGAGATTACGAGCAGTACTTC. Combining the CDR3 with reference TRBV11-2 and TRBJ2-7 gives the whole variable domain EAGVAQSPRYKIIEKRQSVAFWCNPISGHATLYWYQQILGQGPKLLIQFQNNGVVDDSQLPKDRFSAERLKGVDSTLKIQPAKLEDSAVYLCASSRDYEQYFGPGTRLTVT.

The chain has TRBV13 and TRBJ2-2; tentatively, D is TRBD1 (6 bases). The CDR3 is 16 amino acids. The V end was cut by 1 base, the J end by 3 bases, with 12 bases between. Looked up from germline, CDR1 is PRHDT and CDR2 is FYEKMQ (reference sequence). The CDR3 spells CASSLAVRGYTGELFF. The DNA of the CDR3 is TGTGCCAGCAGCTTAGCAGTCAGGGGATACACCGGGGAGCTGTTTTTT.

V and J are TRBV12-5 and TRBJ2-1; a possible D gene is TRBD2 (5 bases). The germline V and J ends were trimmed by 7 bases and 1 base, with 17 bases remaining between them. Per germline, CDR1 LGHNT and CDR2 FRNRAP. The CDR3 consists of 16 residues. The CDR3 DNA reads TGTGCTAGTGCCCCGACGGGGAGAACTTCCTACAATGAGCAGTTCTTC. Its translation: CASAPTGRTSYNEQFF. The full variable domain, rest sourced from reference TRBV12-5 and TRBJ2-1, is DARVTQTPRHKVTEMGQEVTMRCQPILGHNTVFWYRQTMMQGLELLAYFRNRAPLDDSGMPKDRFSAEMPDATLATLKIQPSEPRDSAVYFCASAPTGRTSYNEQFFGPGTRLTVL.

The chain is built from TRBV30 and TRBJ2-2, with D perhaps matching TRBD2 (5 bases). The CDR3 length is 15 residues. Germline CDR1 GTSNPN, CDR2 SVGIG (reference sequence). The V end lost 2 bases, the J end lost 5 bases, and 15 bases lay between the germline ends. The CDR3 bases are TGTGCCTGGAGTAACCGGGGTGTCGATACCGGGGAGCTGTTTTTT. Residues: CAWSNRGVDTGELFF.

The chain employs TRBV6-6 and TRBJ1-1; D is undetermined. CDR1 MNHNY and CDR2 SVGAGI come from the germline V gene (reference sequence). The ends were cut back, 10 bases at V and 1 base at J, with 13 bases in the middle. The CDR3 has 13 residues. The CDR3 DNA reads as TGTGCCACTTCGGACTCCGCGAACACTGAAGCTTTCTTT. Translating gives CATSDSANTEAFF.

The chain carries TRBV6-5 and TRBJ2-1; 7 nucleotides agree with TRBD2. Trimming cost V 7 bases and J 5 bases; bases outside gene matches: 2. The germline V gene has CDR1 MNHEY and CDR2 SVGAGI. CDR3 size: 12 residues. The CDR3 region is CASKRDHNEQFF. CDR3 DNA sequence: TGTGCCAGCAAGCGGGACCACAATGAGCAGTTCTTC.

This clone came up once. The V gene is TRBV11-2, the J gene TRBJ2-1; TRBD1 might be the D (6 bases). The germline CDR1 and CDR2 sequences are SGHAT and FQNNGV. V was shortened by 5 bases and J by 4 bases, with 18 bases between the two germline ends. This CDR3 region has 16 residues. The CDR3 sequence is CASSPFAGRGYNEQFF. The CDR3 nucleotides are TGTGCCAGCAGCCCATTCGCGGGTAGGGGGTACAATGAGCAGTTCTTC. The full variable domain, its missing parts supplied by reference TRBV11-2 and TRBJ2-1, is EAGVAQSPRYKIIEKRQSVAFWCNPISGHATLYWYQQILGQGPKLLIQFQNNGVVDDSQLPKDRFSAERLKGVDSTLKIQPAKLEDSAVYLCASSPFAGRGYNEQFFGPGTRLTVL.

Worth noting for this clone: The same CDR3 is also encoded by other DNA sequences in this sample. This CDR3 reads CASSVQGSPLHF. For the CDR3, the DNA is TGTGCCAGCAGCGTCCAGGGGTCACCCCTCCACTTT. The chain links TRBV9 to TRBJ1-6; D is possibly TRBD1 (6 bases). Trimming cost V 2 bases and J 10 bases, with 7 bases left between them. Germline V lookup: CDR1 SGDLS, CDR2 YYNGEE. This CDR3 is built from 12 residues.

This chain joins TRBV6-5 and TRBJ2-5, with 9 bases fitting TRBD1. The CDR3 is 15 amino acids. CDR1 is MNHEY, CDR2 SVGAGI, per germline. The J segment lost 5 bases and the V segment lost 4 bases, leaving 8 bases of the junction unmatched. The CDR3 DNA reads TGTGCCAGCAGTTTTACAGGGGGCCGGTCGGAGACCCAGTACTTC. Amino acids: CASSFTGGRSETQYF.

The V and J genes are TRBV11-2 and TRBJ2-1, with 7 bases lining up with TRBD1. Germline V CDR1 and CDR2: SGHAT, FQNNGV. Trimming took 5 bases from V and 0 from J; bases not matched to a gene: 4. The CDR3 has 15 amino acids. CDR3 sequence: CASSKGTASYNEQFF. DNA of the CDR3: TGTGCCAGCAGCAAAGGGACAGCCTCCTACAATGAGCAGTTCTTC. Variable domain in full (rest from reference TRBV11-2 and TRBJ2-1): EAGVAQSPRYKIIEKRQSVAFWCNPISGHATLYWYQQILGQGPKLLIQFQNNGVVDDSQLPKDRFSAERLKGVDSTLKIQPAKLEDSAVYLCASSKGTASYNEQFFGPGTRLTVL.

V is TRBV9 and J is TRBJ2-5, with TRBD1 identical over 10 bases. CDR3 length: 16 amino acids. CDR1 and CDR2 (germline): SGDLS, YYNGEE. Unmatched junction bases numbered 11, after V lost 4 bases and J lost 5 bases. The CDR3 DNA reads as TGTGCCAGCAGCTCCCGGGACAGGGGTTTCGGGGAGACCCAGTACTTC. As protein: CASSSRDRGFGETQYF.

The rearrangement joins TRBV27 to TRBJ2-5; a possible D gene is TRBD1 (6 bases). The end of the DNA aligns better with TRBJ2-7, so the J call may be wrong. The CDR3 has 15 amino acids. Germline assignment: CDR1 MNHEY and CDR2 SMNVEV (reference sequence). The CDR3 spells CASSLSMQGYYEQYF. The DNA for the CDR3 is TGTGCCAGCAGTTTATCGATGCAGGGGTACTACGAGCAGTACTTC.

V usage is TRBV29-1 and J usage is TRBJ1-5; the D is unclear. This CDR3 has 13 residues. Trimming shortened V by 1 base and J by 6 bases, and 10 bases separated the two germline ends. Per germline, CDR1 SQVTM and CDR2 ANQGSEA. The CDR3 DNA sequence: TGCAGCGTTGAAGGCGGGGAAGGTCAGCCCCAGCATTTT. Its protein is CSVEGGEGQPQHF.

The rearrangement uses TRBV27 and TRBJ1-2, with TRBD1 as a possible D gene (6 bases). Germline V gives CDR1 MNHEY, CDR2 SMNVEV (reference sequence). The V end was cut by 8 bases, the J end by 5 bases, with 12 bases between. The CDR3 has 12 residues. Here the CDR3 DNA reads TGTGCCAGCCGGGACAACTCGTATGGCTACACCTTC. It encodes CASRDNSYGYTF.

The chain links TRBV7-6 to TRBJ2-1; D is ambiguous. V was clipped by 11 bases and J by 8 bases, with 13 bases between them. The germline V gene encodes CDR1 SGHVS and CDR2 FNYEAQ. The CDR3 has 11 amino acids. The CDR3 DNA reads as TGTGCCTCCCTGGGCACTCATGAGCAGTTCTTC. It is translated as CASLGTHEQFF. Full variable domain (remainder filled in from reference TRBV7-6 and TRBJ2-1): GAGVSQSPRYKVTKRGQDVALRCDPISGHVSLYWYRQALGQGPEFLTYFNYEAQQDKSGLPNDRFSAERPEGSISTLTIQRTEQRDSAMYRCASLGTHEQFFGPGTRLTVL.

The V and J genes are TRBV29-1 and TRBJ2-3; the match to TRBD2 covers 15 bases. The CDR3 is made up of 18 amino acids. Trimming at V came to 5 bases and at J to 3 bases, leaving 12 bases not matched to a gene. Germline-derived CDR1 and CDR2 are SQVTM and ANQGSEA. The CDR3 protein is CSVHRVGTSGRRTDTQYF. The CDR3 bases are TGCAGCGTTCACCGGGTAGGGACTAGCGGGAGGAGAACAGATACGCAGTATTTT.

The chain uses TRBV5-1 and TRBJ2-3; TRBD2 aligns across 10 bases. J lost 1 base, V lost 0 bases, and 5 bases had no gene match. CDR1 SGHRS and CDR2 YFSETQ come from the germline V gene. The CDR3 is 17 residues long. CDR3 sequence reads: CASSLVASGRRTDTQYF. CDR3 in DNA: TGCGCCAGCAGCTTGGTGGCTAGCGGGAGACGCACAGATACGCAGTATTTT.